The 18 T cell receptor beta chains reported below all come from one sample, sequenced in a study of beta chain features in type 1 diabetes. Of the isolated RNA, all was reverse transcribed, and so the sequenced material was expressed TCRB transcripts. Clones were read by immunoSEQ multiplex PCR, and TCRdb kept only the in-frame ones, dropping some. The table has about 260,000 clones, 68% seen once. Specimen: naive CD4+ T cells from blood. These receptors all stem from a man aged 25 to 45 in good health.

This clone was observed a handful of times. V gene TRBV10-3 combines with J gene TRBJ2-3; D is perhaps TRBD1 or TRBD2 (5 bases each). V lost 8 bases, J lost 6 bases, and 18 bases lay in between. Germline loops: CDR1 ENHRY, CDR2 SYGVKD. This CDR3 spans 14 amino acids. CDR3 coding DNA: TGTGCCATCGGTATGGGGGAATCCCTGGATACGCAGTATTTT. Its translation is CAIGMGESLDTQYF.

The V gene is TRBV29-1, the J gene TRBJ1-1, with D possibly TRBD1 on 6 matching bases. Germline lookup yields CDR1 SQVTM and CDR2 ANQGSEA. The CDR3 consists of 13 residues. The germline V and J ends were trimmed by 3 bases and 1 base, with 9 bases remaining between them. The CDR3 DNA sequence: TGCAGCGTTGATTGGGGGCCGAACACTGAAGCTTTCTTT. It is translated as CSVDWGPNTEAFF.

V usage is TRBV15 and J usage is TRBJ2-2, with TRBD1 identical over 7 bases. Germline assignment: CDR1 LNHNV and CDR2 YYDKDF (reference sequence). V gave up 3 bases and J gave up 11 bases; unmatched junction bases: 12. The CDR3 is 15 residues long. The CDR3 sequence: CATSSLEGASHELFF. CDR3 nucleotides: TGTGCCACCAGCAGTCTCGAGGGGGCCAGCCATGAGCTGTTTTTT.

This chain links TRBV29-1 with TRBJ2-5; 10 bases map to TRBD2. This CDR3 contains 13 residues. Germline V gives CDR1 SQVTM, CDR2 ANQGSEA. V lost 4 bases and J lost 2; bases outside the gene matches: 1. DNA for the CDR3: TGCAGCGTTGCGGGACTAGCGCAAGAGACCCAGTACTTC. This gives the protein CSVAGLAQETQYF.

This clone was counted a single time. The chain couples TRBV10-3 to TRBJ2-3; weak D call: TRBD1 (6 bases). V shed 7 bases and J shed 2 bases, with 13 bases lying between them. This CDR3 contains 14 residues. Per germline, CDR1 ENHRY and CDR2 SYGVKD. The CDR3 spells CAITGTYPTDTQYF. In nucleotides, the CDR3 is TGTGCCATCACCGGGACATACCCCACAGATACGCAGTATTTT.

There are a few counts of this clone. One end of the junction does not line up with germline, which may come from a read error. This sequence joins TRBV2 and TRBJ1-6, with TRBD1 as a possible D gene (5 bases). Germline CDR1 and CDR2: SNHLY and FYNNEI. CDR3 length: 8 amino acids. The CDR3 DNA reads as TGTGCCAGCAGTGAAAGGGGTTTT. Translation gives CASSERGF.

CDR3 sequence: CASSLVIAKNIQYF. The CDR3 nucleotides read TGTGCCAGCAGCTTAGTGATAGCCAAAAACATTCAGTACTTC. The J gene is TRBJ2-4, the V gene TRBV7-2; D is uncertain. CDR1 and CDR2 (germline): SGHTA, FQGNSA. V was shortened by 1 base and J by 0 bases, with 4 bases between the two germline ends. This CDR3 comprises 14 residues.

The gene calls are TRBV30 and TRBJ1-2; unclear D gene. CDR1 and CDR2 from the germline V gene are GTSNPN and SVGIG (reference sequence). The V and J ends lost 7 bases and 9 bases respectively, with 18 bases between them. The CDR3 contains 12 residues. Here the CDR3 reads CAFSDLSESYTF. In DNA, the CDR3 is TGTGCCTTCTCGGACCTTTCCGAAAGCTACACCTTC.

A few counts support this clone. The chain joins TRBV29-1 to TRBJ2-7; D is perhaps TRBD1 (7 bases). Trimming stripped 8 bases from V and 4 bases from J, with 15 bases between. The CDR3 length is 12 residues. Germline values: CDR1 SQVTM, CDR2 ANQGSEA. CDR3 amino acids: CSYGQGGYEQYF. CDR3 sequence (DNA): TGCAGCTATGGGCAGGGGGGATACGAGCAGTACTTC.

The V and J genes are TRBV10-3 and TRBJ2-3; D possibly matches TRBD1 or TRBD2 (5 bases each). Trimming took 6 bases from V and 0 from J, leaving 25 bases between them. Germline loops: CDR1 ENHRY, CDR2 SYGVKD. There are 19 residues in the CDR3. CDR3 sequence: CAISHPPGRIIDSTDTQYF. Written as DNA, the CDR3 is TGTGCCATCAGCCACCCTCCGGGACGGATAATTGATAGCACAGATACGCAGTATTTT.

This clone was picked up one time. This chain connects TRBV5-1 to TRBJ1-1, with TRBD1 as a possible D gene (6 bases). The length of the CDR3 is 14 residues. Germline CDR1 SGHRS, CDR2 YFSETQ. The ends were cut back, 4 bases at V and 0 bases at J, with 10 bases in the middle. This CDR3 reads CASSLRTVNTEAFF. The CDR3 DNA follows: TGCGCCAGCAGCCTAAGGACAGTGAACACTGAAGCTTTCTTT. Combining the CDR3 with reference TRBV5-1 and TRBJ1-1 gives the whole variable domain KAGVTQTPRYLIKTRGQQVTLSCSPISGHRSVSWYQQTPGQGLQFLFEYFSETQRNKGNFPGRFSGRQFSNSRSEMNVSTLELGDSALYLCASSLRTVNTEAFFGQGTRLTVV.

This chain connects TRBV28 to TRBJ2-4, with 8 nucleotides matching TRBD2. Germline CDR1 reads MDHEN; CDR2 reads SYDVKM. V gave up 5 bases and J gave up 4 bases; unmatched junction bases: 13. The CDR3 loop spans 17 amino acids. CDR3 nucleotides: TGTGCCAGCAGTCCCTCCCCAGGTAGCGGGATGAAAAACATTCAGTACTTC. Translation gives CASSPSPGSGMKNIQYF.

The chain carries TRBV5-1 and TRBJ2-1, with TRBD2 as a possible D gene (6 bases). Looked up from germline, CDR1 is SGHRS and CDR2 is YFSETQ. The CDR3 contains 14 residues. V shed 2 bases and J shed 3 bases, with 9 bases lying between them. DNA for the CDR3: TGCGCCAGCAGCTTCGGGGGAGGCTACAATGAGCAGTTCTTC. As protein: CASSFGGGYNEQFF.

J is TRBJ1-1 and V is TRBV29-1, with D uncertain. Trimming pared 5 bases from V and 0 bases from J, leaving 10 bases between. The CDR3 has 13 residues. Per germline, CDR1 SQVTM and CDR2 ANQGSEA. The CDR3 reads CSVCQVLNTEAFF. CDR3 DNA sequence: TGCAGCGTTTGCCAGGTGCTGAACACTGAAGCTTTCTTT.

For the CDR3, the DNA is TGCGCCAGCAGCTTGGCGGACAGTAACAATGAGCAGTTCTTC. It translates to CASSLADSNNEQFF. The V call is TRBV5-1, the J call TRBJ2-1; D perhaps matches TRBD1 (6 bases). CDR1 and CDR2 (germline): SGHRS, YFSETQ. The CDR3 length is 14 residues. Trimming left V 0 bases short and J 5 bases short, with 9 bases between.

This chain uses TRBV10-3 with TRBJ2-1; TRBD2 matches 13 bases. The CDR3 covers 15 residues. V gave up 3 bases and J gave up 6 bases; unmatched junction bases: 2. Per germline, CDR1 ENHRY and CDR2 SYGVKD. CDR3 protein: CAISDTSGRGNEQFF. DNA for the CDR3: TGTGCCATCAGTGATACTAGCGGGAGGGGCAATGAGCAGTTCTTC.

The chain combines TRBV2 with TRBJ2-2; 9 nucleotides match TRBD1. The V gene's germline CDR1 is SNHLY and CDR2 FYNNEI. The CDR3 sequence is 13 residues long. V was pared by 6 bases and J by 5 bases, with 1 base of the junction left unmatched. The CDR3: CASRQGATGELFF. CDR3 bases: TGTGCCAGCAGACAGGGGGCGACCGGGGAGCTGTTTTTT.

In this sample, this clone turned up a few times. The chain joins TRBV30 to TRBJ2-1; 13 nucleotides line up with TRBD2. Per germline, CDR1 GTSNPN and CDR2 SVGIG (reference sequence). CDR3 size: 15 residues. Trimming at V came to 4 bases and at J to 6 bases, leaving 6 bases not matched to a gene. The CDR3 nucleotides read TGTGCCTGGACCAGACTAGCGGGGGGCCGCAATGAGCAGTTCTTC. It codes for CAWTRLAGGRNEQFF.